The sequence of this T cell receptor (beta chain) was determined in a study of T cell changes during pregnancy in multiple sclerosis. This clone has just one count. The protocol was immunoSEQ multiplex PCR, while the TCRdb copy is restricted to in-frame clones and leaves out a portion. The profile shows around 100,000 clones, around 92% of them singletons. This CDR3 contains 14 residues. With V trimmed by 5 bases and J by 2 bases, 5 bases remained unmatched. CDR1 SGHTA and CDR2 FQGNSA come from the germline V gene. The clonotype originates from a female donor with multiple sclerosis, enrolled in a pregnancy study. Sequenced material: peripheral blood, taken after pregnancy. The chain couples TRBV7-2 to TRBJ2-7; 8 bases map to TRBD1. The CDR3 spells CASSPPGQAYEQYF. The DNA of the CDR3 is TGTGCCAGCAGCCCACCGGGACAGGCCTACGAGCAGTACTTC.